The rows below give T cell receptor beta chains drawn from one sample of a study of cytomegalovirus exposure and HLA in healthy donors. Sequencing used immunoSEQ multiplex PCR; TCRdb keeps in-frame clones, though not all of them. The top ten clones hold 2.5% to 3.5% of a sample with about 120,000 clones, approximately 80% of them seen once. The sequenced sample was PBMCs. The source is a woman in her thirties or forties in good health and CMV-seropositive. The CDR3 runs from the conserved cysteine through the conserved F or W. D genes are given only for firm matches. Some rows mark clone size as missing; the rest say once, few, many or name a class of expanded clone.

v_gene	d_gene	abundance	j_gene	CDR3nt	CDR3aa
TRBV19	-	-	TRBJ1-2	TGTGCCAGTACCTCCCGGGGGACCTATGGCTACACCTTC	CASTSRGTYGYTF
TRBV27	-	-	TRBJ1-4	TGTGCCAGCAGTCCACAGGGAGGGGTCCGAAAACTGTTTTTT	CASSPQGGVRKLFF
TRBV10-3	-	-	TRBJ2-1	TGTGCCATCACAGGGACGGGGACTCCTCCTGTCAATGAGCAGTTCTTC	CAITGTGTPPVNEQFF
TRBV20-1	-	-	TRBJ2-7	TGCAGTGCTAGTGCTACGGTAGCGGCGTACTTC	CSASATVAAYF
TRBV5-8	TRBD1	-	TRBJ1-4	TGTGCCAGCAGCTTCGGGACAGGGGGCCTAACTAATGAAAAACTGTTTTTT	CASSFGTGGLTNEKLFF
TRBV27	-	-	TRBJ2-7	TGTGCCTCCTCCGGGACACCGTCCTACGAGCAGTACTTC	CASSGTPSYEQYF
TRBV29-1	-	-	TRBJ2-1	TGCAGCGTTGCCAGTTCGGGGGCCTACAATGAGCAGTTCTTC	CSVASSGAYNEQFF
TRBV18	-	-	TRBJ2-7	TGTGCCAGCTCACTGGGGCAGGGGAGCTCCTACGAGCAGTACTTC	CASSLGQGSSYEQYF
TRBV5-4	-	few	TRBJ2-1	TGTGCCAGCAGCTCCGGGGGTGCTTCCTACAATGAGCAGTTCTTC	CASSSGGASYNEQFF
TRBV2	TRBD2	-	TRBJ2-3	TGTGCCAGCCTGGCTTGGCTAGCGGGGGAGGCTACGCAGTATTTT	CASLAWLAGEATQYF
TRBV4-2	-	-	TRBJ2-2	TGTGCCAGCAGCCAAGATAACCGAGGCACCGGGGAGCTGTTTTTT	CASSQDNRGTGELFF
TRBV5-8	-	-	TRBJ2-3	TGTGCCAGCAGCTTGGGGGGTAGCCGGGGGCAGTATTTT	CASSLGGSRGQYF
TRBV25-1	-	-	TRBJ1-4	TGTGCCAGCAGTGAAGGACTGTTTTTTAATGAAAAACTGTTTTTT	CASSEGLFFNEKLFF
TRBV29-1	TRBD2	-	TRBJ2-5	TGCAGCGTTGCCTCCGGGGGGGGACGGGAGACCCAGTACTTC	CSVASGGGRETQYF
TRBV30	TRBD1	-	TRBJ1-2	TGTGCCTGGAGTGTGGTACAGGGGGCAGTAGGCTACACCTTC	CAWSVVQGAVGYTF
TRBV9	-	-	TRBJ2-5	TGTGCCAGCAGCGTAGGGATACAGAACCTACAAGAGACCCAGTACTTC	CASSVGIQNLQETQYF
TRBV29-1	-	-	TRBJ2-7	TGCAGCGTCGGGATTAGCGGAGCAAGATCCGAGCAGTACTTC	CSVGISGARSEQYF
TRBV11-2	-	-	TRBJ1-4	TGTGCCAGCAGCACGTCAGGGGCTGGGGGTGAAAAACTGTTTTTT	CASSTSGAGGEKLFF
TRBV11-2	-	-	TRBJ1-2	TGTGCCAGCAGCCCAGGGCTAGGGTATGGCTACACCTTC	CASSPGLGYGYTF
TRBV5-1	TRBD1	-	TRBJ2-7	TGCGCCAGCAGCCTGACAGGGCCCTACGAGCAGTACTTC	CASSLTGPYEQYF
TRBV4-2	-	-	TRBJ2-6	TGTGCCAGCAGCCAAGCTTCCGGGACTTTGGAGTCTGGGGCCAACGTCCTGACTTTC	CASSQASGTLESGANVLTF
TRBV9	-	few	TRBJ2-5	TGTGCCAGCAGCGTAGATCCAGGGCGCGAGACCCAGTACTTC	CASSVDPGRETQYF
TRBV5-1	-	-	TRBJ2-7	TGCGCCAGCAGCATGAACGGGATTTTGCTCGCCGAGCAGTACTTC	CASSMNGILLAEQYF
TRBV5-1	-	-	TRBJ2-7	TGCGCCAGCAGCTTGGGGTCTATCTACGAGCAGTACTTC	CASSLGSIYEQYF
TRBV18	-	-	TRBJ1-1	TGTGCCAGCTCAGCTACCGAGAACACTGAAGCTTTCTTT	CASSATENTEAFF
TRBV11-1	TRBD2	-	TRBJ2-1	TGTGCCAGCAGCCATAGCGGGAGGGTGGACAATGAGCAGTTCTTC	CASSHSGRVDNEQFF
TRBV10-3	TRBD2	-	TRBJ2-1	TGTGCCACCGGCGGGGGGACTAGCGGGCTCAATGAGCAGTTCTTC	CATGGGTSGLNEQFF